Sequencing of this T cell receptor beta chain was carried out in a study of vaccination and CD4 T cells after COVID-19. Study details: Control cultures were given a CEFX pool, an HIV-1 Nef pool, or no peptide.

The treatment is: roughly 10-day PBMC culture with coronavirus spike peptide pools or control peptides (ViraFEST assay). The collection of CD4+ T cells from the unexposed donor took place before the COVID-19 pandemic (2011-2018). General study points: Convalescent patients had a median around 89% of reactive clones appearing only post-vaccination.

Germline V gives CDR1 SGHRS, CDR2 YFSETQ. The CDR3 loop spans 15 amino acids. V was pared by 1 base and J by 10 bases, with 11 bases of the junction left unmatched. On this clonotype: Its antigen is currently unknown.

Cultured CD4+ T-cell DNA underwent Oncomine TCR Beta short-read sequencing. TCRdb passed the PCR reads through MiXCR, listing each CDR3 protein once. The sample consists of around 2,000 distinct CDR3 sequences, less than 20% of them appearing once. This clonotype originated in a human donor in good health. The sequenced material came from CD4+ T cells from blood, cultured in vitro. The chain is built from TRBV5-1 and TRBJ2-1; 7 bases map to TRBD1. The CDR3 DNA sequence: TGCGCCAGCAGCTTGCGAAGGGGGCCTGAGGCGGAGCAGTTCTTC. Its translation is CASSLRRGPEAEQFF.